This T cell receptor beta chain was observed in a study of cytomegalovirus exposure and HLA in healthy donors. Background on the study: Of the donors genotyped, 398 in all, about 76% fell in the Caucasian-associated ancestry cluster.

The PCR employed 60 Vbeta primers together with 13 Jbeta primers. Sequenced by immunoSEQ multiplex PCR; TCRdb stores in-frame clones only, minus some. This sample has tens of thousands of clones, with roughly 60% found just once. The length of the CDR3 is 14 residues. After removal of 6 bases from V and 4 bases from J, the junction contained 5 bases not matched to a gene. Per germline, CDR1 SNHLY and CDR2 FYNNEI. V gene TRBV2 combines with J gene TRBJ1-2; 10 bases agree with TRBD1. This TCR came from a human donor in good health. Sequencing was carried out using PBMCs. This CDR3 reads CASRDRGLGYGYTF. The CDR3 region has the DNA TGTGCCAGCAGAGACAGGGGGCTTGGCTATGGCTACACCTTC. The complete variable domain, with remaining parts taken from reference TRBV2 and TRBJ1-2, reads EPEVTQTPSHQVTQMGQEVILRCVPISNHLYFYWYRQILGQKVEFLVSFYNNEISEKSEIFDDQFSVERPDGSNFTLKIRSTKLEDSAMYFCASRDRGLGYGYTFGSGTRLTVV.